This T cell receptor (beta chain) was obtained from a study of cytomegalovirus exposure and HLA in healthy donors. V lost 7 bases and J lost 4, with 17 bases in between. Per the germline V gene, CDR1 is MNHNY and CDR2 is SVGAGI (reference sequence). This CDR3 contains 15 residues. The count of this clone is one. Primers included in the PCR were 60 Vbeta and 13 Jbeta primers. Only in-frame clones appear in the TCRdb table, and some are missing; sequencing was by immunoSEQ multiplex PCR. This table holds under 50,000 clones, roughly nine tenths found once. This chain joins TRBV6-6 and TRBJ1-3, with D possibly TRBD1 on 5 matching bases. The source of this sequence is a woman in her thirties or forties in good health and CMV-seropositive. Sequences were obtained from PBMCs. The CDR3 bases are TGTGCCAGCACCGACACCGGGGGTGGGGGAAACACCATATATTTT. Translating gives CASTDTGGGGNTIYF.